The 27 T cell receptor beta chains in this list originate from one sample, sequenced in a study of follicular helper T cells after annual influenza vaccination. The protocol was immunoSEQ multiplex PCR, while the TCRdb copy is restricted to in-frame clones and leaves out a portion. The sample shows 9,500 to 15,000 clones, around 80% of them seen only once. Time point meaning: 2015-2016 season, pre-vaccination. This specimen consisted of CXCR5+ CD38- circulating T follicular helper cells from blood, obtained on the day of influenza vaccination. The subset here: circulating Tfh, non-naive CD4+CXCR5+PD-1+ (ICOS+CD38+ or ICOS-CD38-). All receptors derive from an adult who received the influenza vaccine.

The chain combines TRBV6-5 with TRBJ1-6, with D unresolved. Germline loops: CDR1 MNHEY, CDR2 SVGAGI. Trimming stripped 5 bases from V and 10 bases from J, with 12 bases between. The length of the CDR3 is 13 residues. CDR3 coding DNA: TGTGCCAGCAGTACTGGGAGGGCGTCACCCCTCCACTTT. It yields the protein CASSTGRASPLHF.

The chain has TRBV6-1 and TRBJ1-1; a possible D gene is TRBD1 (6 bases). V was clipped by 2 bases and J by 0 bases, with 16 bases between them. This CDR3 has 17 residues. Germline values: CDR1 MNHNS, CDR2 SASEGT. Here the CDR3 DNA reads TGTGCCAGCAGTGAACAGGGGTCCTCTACCATGAACACTGAAGCTTTCTTT. Amino acid sequence: CASSEQGSSTMNTEAFF.

V is TRBV19 and J is TRBJ2-1; 11 bases match TRBD1. The V and J ends lost 10 bases and 8 bases, in that order; junction bases with no gene match: 10. Germline loops: CDR1 LNHDA, CDR2 SQIVND (reference sequence). This CDR3 is 14 amino acids long. Written as DNA, the CDR3 is TGTGCCACTACCCGGACAGGGGGCATCGATGAGCAGTTCTTC. As protein: CATTRTGGIDEQFF.

The chain is built from TRBV7-6 and TRBJ2-7; possibly TRBD2 for D (7 bases). The V and J ends lost 1 base and 3 bases respectively, with 16 bases between them. CDR1 SGHVS and CDR2 FNYEAQ come from the germline V gene. The CDR3 runs 16 residues. Written as DNA, the CDR3 is TGTGCCAGCAGCTTAGGAGGGGGACTACTTCTCTACGAGCAGTACTTC. Translation gives CASSLGGGLLLYEQYF.

CDR3 sequence: CASLTATDTQYF. The CDR3 DNA reads TGTGCCAGCCTAACAGCCACAGATACGCAGTATTTT. The J gene is TRBJ2-3, the V gene TRBV28; D gene uncertain. V was shortened by 8 bases and J by 2 bases, with 8 bases between the two germline ends. Germline V gene data show CDR1 as MDHEN and CDR2 as SYDVKM. The CDR3 spans 12 residues.

This clone has a handful of counts. The V and J genes are TRBV10-3 and TRBJ1-5; the match to TRBD1 covers 7 bases. The germline CDR1 and CDR2 sequences are ENHRY and SYGVKD. This CDR3 comprises 13 residues. V trimming: 10 bases; J trimming: 3 bases; junction bases outside the gene matches: 6. The chain's CDR3 is CATTGDHNQPQHF. In DNA, the CDR3 is TGTGCCACCACAGGGGACCACAATCAGCCCCAGCATTTT.

This rearrangement joins TRBV7-2 to TRBJ2-7; 9 bases line up with TRBD2. Unmatched junction bases numbered 7, after V lost 4 bases and J lost 0 bases. The CDR3 is made up of 16 amino acids. Germline values: CDR1 SGHTA, CDR2 FQGNSA. CDR3 DNA sequence: TGTGCCAGCAGCTCCCGATCTAGCGGGGTCTCCTACGAGCAGTACTTC. Protein product: CASSSRSSGVSYEQYF.

Turning to this clone: Within the sample, other DNA sequences also encode this same CDR3. This chain joins TRBV5-4 and TRBJ1-1; D may be TRBD1 (6 bases). Germline values: CDR1 SGHNT, CDR2 YYREEE (reference sequence). This CDR3 spans 15 amino acids. The ends were cut back, 0 bases at V and 1 base at J, with 10 bases in the middle. The DNA for the CDR3 is TGTGCCAGCAGCTTGGGCCGACAGGCGAACACTGAAGCTTTCTTT. Protein: CASSLGRQANTEAFF. The variable domain in full, completed from reference TRBV5-4 and TRBJ1-1, reads ETGVTQSPTHLIKTRGQQVTLRCSSQSGHNTVSWYQQALGQGPQFIFQYYREEENGRGNFPPRFSGLQFPNYSSELNVNALELDDSALYLCASSLGRQANTEAFFGQGTRLTVV.

This chain links TRBV7-9 with TRBJ1-1; D is unclear. Trimming took off 3 bases at V and 1 base at J, with 12 bases between the two ends. CDR3 length: 15 amino acids. Germline CDR1 and CDR2: SEHNR and FQNEAQ (reference sequence). The CDR3 DNA reads TGTGCCAGCAGCTTGGGCATTGGGAGGAACACTGAAGCTTTCTTT. It translates to CASSLGIGRNTEAFF.

This clone was found once. The V call is TRBV7-5, the J call TRBJ1-3; the listed D gene, TRBD1, was not tested against the DNA. TRBV7-5 is recorded as a pseudogene. The CDR3 extends over 16 amino acids. For the CDR3, the DNA is TGTGCCAGAAGCTTAGAAGGTACAGGCCTACTCCACACCATATATTTT. It is translated as CARSLEGTGLLHTIYF.

The genes are TRBV9 and TRBJ2-5, with no clear D. CDR1 SGDLS and CDR2 YYNGEE come from the germline V gene. V was shortened by 0 bases and J by 1 base, with 10 bases between the two germline ends. The CDR3 length is 15 residues. CDR3 residues: CASSVGSASQETQYF. CDR3 nucleotide sequence: TGTGCCAGCAGCGTAGGGTCGGCGAGCCAAGAGACCCAGTACTTC.

This clone showed up just a few times. The chain links TRBV7-2 to TRBJ2-2; the match to TRBD1 covers 7 bases. V shed 5 bases and J 4 bases; nucleotides not matched to a gene: 13. This CDR3 is 17 amino acids long. Germline CDR1 reads SGHTA; CDR2 reads FQGNSA. CDR3: CASSPLRDSGSTGELFF. Written as DNA, the CDR3 is TGTGCCAGCAGCCCCCTCCGGGACAGTGGGTCCACCGGGGAGCTGTTTTTT.

The chain links TRBV9 to TRBJ2-5; a possible D gene is TRBD2 (6 bases). The V and J ends lost 7 bases and 2 bases respectively, with 12 bases between them. The V gene's germline CDR1 is SGDLS and CDR2 YYNGEE. The CDR3 consists of 13 residues. The CDR3 loop reads CASWRGIQETQYF. The CDR3 bases are TGTGCCAGCTGGAGGGGAATACAAGAGACCCAGTACTTC.

In its sample, this clone was seen a few times. The V and J genes are TRBV7-6 and TRBJ2-5; D not certain. CDR3 length equals 13 residues. V was cut by 3 bases and J by 4 bases, with 9 bases left in between. Germline V CDR1 and CDR2: SGHVS, FNYEAQ. Here the CDR3 DNA reads TGTGCCAGCAGCTTGCTGAACACAGAGACCCAGTACTTC. Its protein product is CASSLLNTETQYF.

This clone was observed a few times. The chain is built from TRBV2 and TRBJ2-2; 8 positions agree with TRBD1. The CDR3 has 16 amino acids. V lost 6 bases to trimming and J lost 6 bases; unmatched junction nucleotides: 12. CDR1 and CDR2 from the germline V gene are SNHLY and FYNNEI. CDR3 protein: CASSAERTGTAGELFF. The CDR3 DNA reads as TGTGCCAGCAGCGCCGAAAGGACAGGGACGGCCGGGGAGCTGTTTTTT. The full variable domain, in which reference TRBV2 and TRBJ2-2 provide the parts outside the CDR3, is EPEVTQTPSHQVTQMGQEVILRCVPISNHLYFYWYRQILGQKVEFLVSFYNNEISEKSEIFDDQFSVERPDGSNFTLKIRSTKLEDSAMYFCASSAERTGTAGELFFGEGSRLTVL.

The rearrangement joins TRBV4-1 to TRBJ2-6, with D uncertain. This CDR3 spans 15 amino acids. Trimming took off 3 bases at V and 2 bases at J, with 8 bases between the two ends. Per germline, CDR1 MGHRA and CDR2 YSYEKL. The CDR3 region is CASSQGWAGANVLTF. For the CDR3, the DNA is TGCGCCAGCAGCCAGGGGTGGGCTGGGGCCAACGTCCTGACTTTC.

This clone was detected only a few times. The chain couples TRBV10-1 to TRBJ1-1, with unresolved D. This CDR3 spans 15 amino acids. V dropped 0 bases and J dropped 1 base, with 9 bases sitting between them. CDR1 and CDR2 (germline): WNHNN, SYGVQD (reference sequence). The CDR3 region is CASSESLGRNTEAFF. The DNA of the CDR3 is TGCGCCAGCAGTGAGTCGCTGGGCAGGAACACTGAAGCTTTCTTT.

The J gene is TRBJ2-2, the V gene TRBV7-9; possible D gene TRBD1, 5 bases. Trimming shortened V by 7 bases and J by 3 bases, and 18 bases separated the two germline ends. Germline CDR1 and CDR2: SEHNR and FQNEAQ (reference sequence). The CDR3 consists of 16 residues. Here the CDR3 reads CASTLKGAADTGELFF. The CDR3 DNA reads TGTGCCAGCACCCTCAAAGGGGCGGCGGACACCGGGGAGCTGTTTTTT.

This chain connects TRBV28 to TRBJ2-7, with D unclear. V was trimmed by 5 bases and J by 7 bases, leaving 15 bases between them. The CDR3 length is 13 residues. Germline CDR1 is MDHEN and CDR2 is SYDVKM. CDR3 protein: CASSPPNRFEQYF. The CDR3 DNA follows: TGTGCCAGCAGTCCCCCAAATCGGTTTGAGCAGTACTTC. Full variable domain (remainder filled in from reference TRBV28 and TRBJ2-7): DVKVTQSSRYLVKRTGEKVFLECVQDMDHENMFWYRQDPGLGLRLIYFSYDVKMKEKGDIPEGYSVSREKKERFSLILESASTNQTSMYLCASSPPNRFEQYFGPGTRLTVT.

The gene calls are TRBV10-2 and TRBJ1-1; D unclear. Between the trimmed V and J ends, which lost 3 bases and 0 bases, there was a span of 8 bases. CDR1 is WSHSY, CDR2 SAAADI, per germline. There are 14 residues in the CDR3. The CDR3 is CASSDPNMNTEAFF. CDR3 nucleotides: TGCGCCAGCAGTGATCCGAACATGAACACTGAAGCTTTCTTT.

The chain combines TRBV2 with TRBJ1-4; D ambiguous. Germline assignment: CDR1 SNHLY and CDR2 FYNNEI. The CDR3 consists of 15 residues. V lost 6 bases and J lost 7, with 18 bases in between. The DNA of the CDR3 is TGTGCCAGCAGGCCCGTGGCCGGGAGGATTGAAAAACTGTTTTTT. It specifies CASRPVAGRIEKLFF.

The rearrangement links TRBV6-6 to TRBJ1-6, with D possibly TRBD1 on 5 matching bases. The ends were cut back, 7 bases at V and 6 bases at J, with 10 bases in the middle. This CDR3 comprises 13 residues. CDR1 and CDR2 from the germline V gene are MNHNY and SVGAGI (reference sequence). DNA of the CDR3: TGTGCCAGCAACCGGGACGGTAATTCACCCCTCCACTTT. It specifies CASNRDGNSPLHF.

DNA of the CDR3: TGTGCCAGCAGTTACTCGAGGACGGTCTACGAGCAGTACTTC. This encodes CASSYSRTVYEQYF. V usage is TRBV6-5 and J usage is TRBJ2-7; D is undetermined. Germline-derived CDR1 and CDR2 are MNHEY and SVGAGI. V was trimmed by 0 bases and J by 3 bases, leaving 9 bases between them. The CDR3 has 14 amino acids.

The chain is built from TRBV2 and TRBJ2-3; 7 bases line up with TRBD2. CDR1 and CDR2 (germline): SNHLY, FYNNEI. The trim removed 8 bases at V and 0 bases at J, leaving 8 bases unmatched. The CDR3 consists of 15 residues. CDR3 DNA: TGTGCCAGCTTACTCGGCGGGGGTAGCACAGATACGCAGTATTTT. This translates into CASLLGGGSTDTQYF.

This clone was recorded only once. The V call is TRBV28, the J call TRBJ2-6; 9 bases align to TRBD1. This CDR3 has 18 amino acids. CDR1 is MDHEN, CDR2 SYDVKM, per germline. The junction had 9 bases not matched to a gene; V was cut back by 6 bases and J by 0 bases. This CDR3 reads CASSEQGASRSGANVLTF. The CDR3 region has the DNA TGTGCCAGCAGCGAACAGGGGGCCTCCCGCTCTGGGGCCAACGTCCTGACTTTC. The variable domain in full, with the rest retrieved from reference TRBV28 and TRBJ2-6, is DVKVTQSSRYLVKRTGEKVFLECVQDMDHENMFWYRQDPGLGLRLIYFSYDVKMKEKGDIPEGYSVSREKKERFSLILESASTNQTSMYLCASSEQGASRSGANVLTFGAGSRLTVL.

The chain employs TRBV7-9 and TRBJ1-4, with 8 bases aligning to TRBD1. CDR3 length: 15 amino acids. Per the germline V gene, CDR1 is SEHNR and CDR2 is FQNEAQ (reference sequence). V dropped 5 bases and J dropped 6; count of bases not matched to a gene: 8. CDR3 sequence: CASSGGTGWDEKLFF. CDR3 DNA: TGTGCCAGCAGCGGAGGGACAGGTTGGGATGAAAAACTGTTTTTT.

The chain links TRBV28 to TRBJ2-7, with D perhaps TRBD2 (5 bases). V lost 0 bases and J lost 2, with 8 bases in between. Germline V gene data show CDR1 as MDHEN and CDR2 as SYDVKM. This CDR3 comprises 14 residues. The CDR3 loop reads CASSLWGDTYEQYF. The CDR3 nucleotides are TGTGCCAGCAGTTTATGGGGAGATACCTACGAGCAGTACTTC.